This T cell receptor beta chain was obtained from a study of beta chain features in type 1 diabetes (dated by TCRdb to 2016 to 2019). About the study as a whole: Patients and healthy donors did not differ in mean age, gender distribution, total cell number or subset yield. In the study, TCRB repertoires of sorted circulating CD4+ T cell subsets from recently diagnosed type 1 diabetes patients were compared with those of matched healthy donors. Across all samples, some 99 million sorted cells were examined, and cell number per subset correlated strongly with RNA yield. Whereas all 30 or so donors provided naive and central memory subsets, regulatory and stem cell-like memory subsets were isolated from just 8 patients and roughly eight healthy donors. The full study reports these points: At VDJ recombination sites, type 1 diabetes patients had fewer insertions and more deleted nucleotides, which implies abnormalities in thymic rearrangement. Shorter templates might be favored by PCR, yet because patient and control samples were amplified and corrected together, any such skew would affect both groups equally. In all four CD4+ subsets, TCRB CDR3 length was moderately but significantly shorter in type 1 diabetes patients. HLA sub-analyses involved small numbers of individuals, so any influence of HLA type on TCRB rearrangement remained unresolved. Naive, central memory and regulatory TCRB repertoires appeared to be more alike among patients than among healthy donors. Because cDNA was sequenced instead of genomic DNA, activated cells with high expression could be over-represented, although the groups did not differ in activation or CD3 levels.

The sample holds a few counts of this clone. Its antigen is still unknown. No much larger clonotype is one base removed from it; base qualities were not supplied. Each donor gave one peripheral blood draw, averaging roughly 100 mL, which was collected into heparinised tubes. Using a panel that included CD45RO, CCR7, CD25, CD127, CD95 and CD27, naive, central memory, regulatory and stem cell-like memory CD4+ T cells were sorted on a BD FACSAria II. Purity was above 98% for every sorted population. PBMCs were isolated immediately by Lymphoprep density gradient centrifugation and stained directly without culture. So that batch effects would be minimized, each experiment stained and sorted samples in pairs, pairing one healthy donor with one patient. The entire isolated RNA was reverse transcribed using the High Capacity cDNA Reverse Transcription Kit, and thus expressed TCRB transcripts were sequenced. Deep immunoSEQ sequencing was performed on naive, central memory and regulatory T cell samples, with an average of roughly 3.6 million total reads per sample. Sorted cells were lysed in RLT buffer and RNA was extracted with DNase-treated RNeasy Micro or Mini kits, depending on cell number. To prevent cross-contamination, every cell subset was processed on its own, while patient and healthy donor samples were processed together. The immunoSEQ multiplex PCR was used to amplify TCRB sequences from cDNA, generating 87-bp fragments that spanned the CDR3 region. Amplicons were sequenced on the Illumina HiSeq platform. As for the authors' bioinformatics: PCR bias was corrected computationally using synthetic template baselines, and reads within Hamming distance 2 were collapsed, with unmergeable singletons discarded. Reads were aligned to IMGT to assign V, D and J genes, CDR3 length, and insertions or deletions at six rearrangement sites. Within each subset, clonotype counts were normalized to the number of sorted cells before true diversity and Gini coefficients were calculated with the tcR R package. Repertoire sharing was quantified using the overlap coefficient calculated on TCRB nucleotide sequences. Out-of-frame TCRB sequences from naive cells were analyzed to stand in for the pre-selection repertoire. The source is immuneACCESS, and TCRdb retained only in-frame sequences with V and J called. Part of the clones is not carried over; for the studies checked, unresolved V genes explain less than half of this, and the remainder is unexplained. The V and J calls and the clone size are those of that table, but D and trimming were determined from the DNA. Recorded for this sample are hundreds of thousands of clones; around 13% of them occurred a single time. The top ten clones comprise around 0.015% of the sample.

In the germline V gene, CDR1 corresponds to MDHEN and CDR2 to SYDVKM. V is clipped by 5 bases and J by 0 bases, and the sequence between their germline boundaries is 23 bases long. The CDR3, cysteine through phenylalanine, is 19 amino acids long. Solely the CDR3 DNA is kept, with 57 bases framed from the first base. This chain is built from TRBV28 and TRBJ2-4; TRBD2 is possibly the D segment (6 matching bases). The clonotype originates from a young man in good health. The sequencing sample was made of naive CD4+ T cells from blood. What the cell subset or site label conveys for this sample: true naive CD4+ T cells. The CDR3 corresponds to CASSPPVIRTNLAKNIQYF. The nucleotide sequence reads TGTGCCAGCAGTCCCCCTGTGATCCGGACTAATCTAGCCAAAAACATTCAGTACTTC.